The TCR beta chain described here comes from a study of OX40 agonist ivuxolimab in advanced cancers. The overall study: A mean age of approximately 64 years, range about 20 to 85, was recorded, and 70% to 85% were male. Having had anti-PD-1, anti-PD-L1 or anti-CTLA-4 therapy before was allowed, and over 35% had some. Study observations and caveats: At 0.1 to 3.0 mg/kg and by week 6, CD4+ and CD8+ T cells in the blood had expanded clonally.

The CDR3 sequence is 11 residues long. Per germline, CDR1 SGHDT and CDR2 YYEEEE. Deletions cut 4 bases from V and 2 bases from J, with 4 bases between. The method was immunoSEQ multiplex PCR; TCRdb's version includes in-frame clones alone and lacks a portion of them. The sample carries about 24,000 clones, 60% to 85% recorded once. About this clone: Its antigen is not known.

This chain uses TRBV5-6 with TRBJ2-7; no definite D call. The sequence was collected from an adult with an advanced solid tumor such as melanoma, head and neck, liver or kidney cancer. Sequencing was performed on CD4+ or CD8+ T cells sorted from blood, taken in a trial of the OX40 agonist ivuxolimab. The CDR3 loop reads CASSTTYEQYF. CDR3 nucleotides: TGTGCCAGCAGCACAACCTACGAGCAGTACTTC. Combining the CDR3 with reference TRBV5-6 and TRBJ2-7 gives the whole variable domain DAGVTQSPTHLIKTRGQQVTLRCSPKSGHDTVSWYQQALGQGPQFIFQYYEEEERQRGNFPDRFSGHQFPNYSSELNVNALLLGDSALYLCASSTTYEQYFGPGTRLTVT.